Shown below are 5 T cell receptor beta chains from a single sample sequenced in a study of blood T cell repertoires in COVID-19. Data came from immunoSEQ multiplex PCR; TCRdb stores just in-frame clones and leaves some out. The sample includes 250,000 to 300,000 clones, approximately 80% of them seen just once. The sample consisted of peripheral blood. These receptors all come from a man aged 55 to 70 with acute or convalescent COVID-19.

This rearrangement joins TRBV7-2 to TRBJ2-2; the match to TRBD2 covers 12 bases. V shed 1 base, J shed 4 bases, and the junction held 1 base outside the gene matches. This CDR3 region has 16 residues. In germline, CDR1 is SGHTA, CDR2 FQGNSA. CDR3 DNA: TGTGCCAGCAGCTTAGGACTAGCGGGAGCCACCGGGGAGCTGTTTTTT. It codes for CASSLGLAGATGELFF.

This chain joins TRBV6-5 and TRBJ1-2; 12 nucleotides line up with TRBD1. Per germline, CDR1 MNHEY and CDR2 SVGAGI. CDR3 length equals 15 residues. After removal of 5 bases from V and 7 bases from J, the junction contained 8 bases not matched to a gene. CDR3 nucleotide sequence: TGTGCCAGCAGTCCGGGACAGGGGGCACTATCTGGCTACACCTTC. Its translation: CASSPGQGALSGYTF.

The chain uses TRBV18 and TRBJ2-5; TRBD2 agrees at 9 bases. The CDR3 has 17 residues. The germline V gene has CDR1 KGHSH and CDR2 LQKENI. Trimming at V came to 3 bases and at J to 2 bases, leaving 10 bases not matched to a gene. The CDR3 bases are TGTGCCAGCTCACCCGCGCTATTGACTAGCGGACAAGAGACCCAGTACTTC. Encoded protein: CASSPALLTSGQETQYF.

The CDR3 coding sequence is TGTGCCAGCAGCTTAGATCGGGTGAGGGGGAATTACGAGCAGTACTTC. As protein: CASSLDRVRGNYEQYF. This chain connects TRBV7-2 to TRBJ2-7; tentative D call: TRBD1 (6 bases). Germline CDR1 SGHTA, CDR2 FQGNSA. V was pared by 1 base and J by 4 bases, with 17 bases between. This CDR3 is 16 amino acids long.

This chain joins TRBV5-4 and TRBJ1-1, with D unclear. The CDR3 loop spans 14 amino acids. Trimming removed 0 bases from V and 4 bases from J, with 10 bases in between. Germline V lookup: CDR1 SGHNT, CDR2 YYREEE (reference sequence). DNA of the CDR3: TGTGCCAGCAGCTTGGCAGGACGGGGCACTGAAGCTTTCTTT. It is translated as CASSLAGRGTEAFF.